This T cell receptor beta chain is from a study of shared clonotypes between healthy human individuals. Background on the study: Per donor, three plates held CD4 naive cells, three held CD4 memory, two held CD8 naive and one held CD8 memory.

Findings and caveats of the study: Clonotype sharing across several donors was observed for 5% to 6.5% of naive CD4 clonotypes.

Subsets obtained from CD4+ cells comprised CD45RA+ naive and CD45RA-negative memory cells. This CDR3 comprises 13 residues. The V end was cut by 3 bases, the J end by 3 bases, with 9 bases between. The germline gives CDR1 KGHSH, CDR2 LQKENI. A note on this clone: Its antigen is currently unknown. This CDR3 is also generated by other DNA sequences in the sample.

Deep was the level used in running the assay. Libraries were prepared by immunoSEQ multiplex PCR; TCRdb keeps only in-frame clonotypes and omits some of them. In the table there are some 2,400,000 clones, under 97% of which are singletons. Input material: naive CD4+ T cells sorted from blood. Subset in this sample: CD45RA+ positively selected. The J gene is TRBJ2-7, the V gene TRBV18; possibly TRBD2 for D (6 bases). This clonotype was obtained from a man between 18 and 29 years old in good health. CDR3 in DNA: TGTGCCAGCTCACCCGGGGGTAGCTACGAGCAGTACTTC. Translated, it gives CASSPGGSYEQYF.